The 16 T cell receptor beta chains below were found in one sample sequenced in a study of T cells in Graves' hyperthyroidism and ophthalmopathy. The investigators amplified TCR beta CDR3 regions from RNA transcripts. HTBI primers were the set used in a first-round RT-PCR of the TCR CDR3. TCRdb ran MiXCR on the multiplex PCR reads and lists one entry per CDR3 protein. The sample carries about 270,000 distinct CDR3 sequences, 12% to 15% recorded once. The sample taken for sequencing was blood. The receptors come from a woman between 50 and 59 years old with Graves' hyperthyroidism that later progressed to Graves' ophthalmopathy.

This clonotype was recorded at least ten times. The chain links TRBV9 to TRBJ2-7; 7 bases fit TRBD2. CDR1 is SGDLS and CDR2 is YYNGEE in the germline V gene. The CDR3 length is 15 residues. The V segment lost 2 bases and the J segment 3 bases; nucleotides outside the gene matches: 8. CDR3 in DNA: TGTGCCAGCAGCGTCTCGGGGGGAGCAAACTACGAGCAGTACTTC. It codes for CASSVSGGANYEQYF.

Many counts were recorded for this clonotype. V gene TRBV28 combines with J gene TRBJ1-5; a possible D gene is TRBD1 (6 bases). Trimming took 6 bases from V and 7 from J, leaving 16 bases between them. Germline V gene lookup returns CDR1 MDHEN and CDR2 SYDVKM. This CDR3 is 14 amino acids long. CDR3 sequence: CASSRTVAAQPQHF. The CDR3 nucleotides read TGTGCCAGCAGCCGGACAGTTGCCGCCCAGCCCCAGCATTTT. Drawing the rest from reference TRBV28 and TRBJ1-5, the complete variable domain is DVKVTQSSRYLVKRTGEKVFLECVQDMDHENMFWYRQDPGLGLRLIYFSYDVKMKEKGDIPEGYSVSREKKERFSLILESASTNQTSMYLCASSRTVAAQPQHFGDGTRLSIL.

This clonotype was seen many times. The chain employs TRBV3-1 and TRBJ2-2, with D perhaps TRBD2 (6 bases). Germline CDR1 LGHDT, CDR2 YNNKEL (reference sequence). Trimming removed 0 bases at V and 4 bases at J, with 12 bases between. The CDR3 is 16 residues long. The CDR3 DNA follows: TGTGCCAGCAGCCAAGAGTCCAGGGAGGTCACCGGGGAGCTGTTTTTT. Protein product: CASSQESREVTGELFF.

This sequence joins TRBV2 and TRBJ2-5; D is tentatively TRBD1 or TRBD2 (5 bases each). Germline CDR1 SNHLY, CDR2 FYNNEI. The V end was cut by 8 bases, the J end by 7 bases, with 17 bases between. The CDR3 runs to 13 residues. This CDR3 is CASARDGVSTQYF. CDR3 bases: TGTGCCAGCGCAAGGGACGGGGTGTCGACCCAGTACTTC. The full variable domain, with the rest looked up from reference TRBV2 and TRBJ2-5, is EPEVTQTPSHQVTQMGQEVILRCVPISNHLYFYWYRQILGQKVEFLVSFYNNEISEKSEIFDDQFSVERPDGSNFTLKIRSTKLEDSAMYFCASARDGVSTQYFGPGTRLLVL.

This clonotype was found a few times. The chain recombines TRBV5-6 with TRBJ2-5; 7 positions agree with TRBD2. Germline V gene sequence: CDR1 SGHDT, CDR2 YYEEEE. The CDR3 length is 15 residues. The V segment lost 1 base and the J segment 5 bases; nucleotides outside the gene matches: 8. The chain's CDR3 is CASSLSMRGGETQYF. The CDR3 DNA sequence: TGTGCCAGCAGCTTGAGTATGAGGGGAGGGGAGACCCAGTACTTC.

V and J are TRBV11-2 and TRBJ2-1; D is possibly TRBD1 or TRBD2 (5 bases each). Trimming cost V 4 bases and J 3 bases, with 13 bases left between them. Germline-derived CDR1 and CDR2 are SGHAT and FQNNGV. This CDR3 comprises 15 residues. This CDR3 is CASSSPGTHYNEQFF. The CDR3 region has the DNA TGTGCCAGCAGCTCTCCGGGGACCCACTACAATGAGCAGTTCTTC.

This clonotype was seen repeatedly, ten times or more. This chain joins TRBV20-1 and TRBJ2-7; 7 bases agree with TRBD2. V shed 0 bases, J shed 2 bases, and the junction held 13 bases outside the gene matches. This CDR3 contains 17 residues. CDR1 DFQATT and CDR2 SNEGSKA come from the germline V gene (reference sequence). CDR3 residues: CSARDYGVRERAYEQYF. Written as DNA, the CDR3 is TGCAGTGCTAGAGATTATGGAGTGCGGGAGCGGGCCTACGAGCAGTACTTC.

In its sample, this clonotype was seen a few times. The CDR3 DNA sequence: TGCGCCAGCAGCCGGATGTTGACCGGGGACACTGAAGCTTTCTTT. Translating gives CASSRMLTGDTEAFF. The chain employs TRBV5-1 and TRBJ1-1; D unclear. Trimming removed 4 bases from V and 3 bases from J, with 16 bases in between. From germline, CDR1 is SGHRS and CDR2 YFSETQ. The CDR3 consists of 15 residues.

This clonotype was counted ten times or more. This rearrangement joins TRBV27 to TRBJ2-3; D unresolved. CDR1 and CDR2 (germline): MNHEY, SMNVEV (reference sequence). The CDR3 has 14 amino acids. V lost 5 bases, J lost 5 bases, and 14 bases lay in between. The CDR3 DNA follows: TGTGCCAGCAGTCCAATCGACGAGTTAGATACGCAGTATTTT. This sequence encodes CASSPIDELDTQYF.

This clonotype was counted many times. This chain connects TRBV5-1 to TRBJ2-7; 12 nucleotides line up with TRBD2. The V and J ends lost 0 bases and 5 bases, in that order; junction bases with no gene match: 3. The CDR3 loop spans 15 amino acids. Germline V gene data show CDR1 as SGHRS and CDR2 as YFSETQ. CDR3 DNA sequence: TGCGCCAGCAGCTTGGCCGGACTAGCGGGAAACGAGCAGTACTTC. Residues: CASSLAGLAGNEQYF.

This clonotype occurred a few times. This sequence joins TRBV9 and TRBJ2-7; 8 bases line up with TRBD2. Unmatched junction bases numbered 16, after V lost 4 bases and J lost 7 bases. The germline gives CDR1 SGDLS, CDR2 YYNGEE. CDR3 length equals 16 residues. Here the CDR3 DNA reads TGTGCCAGCAGCCCCGGGGGGGGTAGGGGGATCGGTGAGCAGTACTTC. Its protein product is CASSPGGGRGIGEQYF.

V is TRBV19 and J is TRBJ1-5; no clear D. This CDR3 region has 16 residues. With 3 bases removed from V and 0 bases from J, the gap between germline ends came to 12 bases. Germline CDR1 LNHDA, CDR2 SQIVND (reference sequence). The CDR3: CASSIGREYSNQPQHF. As DNA, the CDR3 is TGTGCCAGTAGTATCGGCCGAGAATATAGCAATCAGCCCCAGCATTTT.

This clonotype was seen more than once but under ten times. V usage is TRBV25-1 and J usage is TRBJ2-5; D remains unclear. CDR3 length equals 14 residues. Germline V gene lookup returns CDR1 MGHDK and CDR2 SYGVNS. V was pared by 2 bases and J by 4 bases, with 11 bases between. The CDR3 spells CASSEQASSETQYF. In nucleotides, the CDR3 is TGTGCCAGCAGTGAACAGGCCTCGTCAGAGACCCAGTACTTC. Filled out from reference TRBV25-1 and TRBJ2-5, the complete variable domain reads EADIYQTPRYLVIGTGKKITLECSQTMGHDKMYWYQQDPGMELHLIHYSYGVNSTEKGDLSSESTVSRIRTEHFPLTLESARPSHTSQYLCASSEQASSETQYFGPGTRLLVL.

Ten or more counts support this clonotype. This chain joins TRBV24-1 and TRBJ1-1; D not resolved. V lost 2 bases, J lost 8 bases, and 11 bases lay in between. In germline, CDR1 is KGHDR, CDR2 SFDVKD. The CDR3 totals 13 residues. CDR3 DNA sequence: TGTGCCACCAGTGATTCAAACCAGGCAGAAGCTTTCTTT. The encoded protein is CATSDSNQAEAFF.

This clonotype has more than one count but fewer than ten. The rearrangement uses TRBV15 and TRBJ2-2; 8 positions match TRBD2. V was pared by 11 bases and J by 5 bases, with 4 bases of the junction left unmatched. Germline lookup yields CDR1 LNHNV and CDR2 YYDKDF (reference sequence). CDR3 size: 12 residues. The CDR3 DNA reads TGTGCCGCGCGCGGGGGGACCGGGGAGCTGTTTTTT. Translating it yields CAARGGTGELFF.

This clonotype has a count of ten or more. The chain has TRBV9 and TRBJ2-3, with D possibly matching TRBD2 (6 bases). The CDR3 runs to 14 residues. The germline V and J ends were trimmed by 3 bases and 5 bases, with 13 bases remaining between them. Germline loops: CDR1 SGDLS, CDR2 YYNGEE. The CDR3 DNA reads TGTGCCAGCAGCGATGCTAGGGGAGGAGATACGCAGTATTTT. Translated, it gives CASSDARGGDTQYF.